Following are 5 T cell receptor beta chains from one sample sequenced in a study of OX40 agonist ivuxolimab in advanced cancers. The protocol was immunoSEQ multiplex PCR, while the TCRdb copy is restricted to in-frame clones and leaves out a portion. This sample carries about 100,000 clones, 75% to 95% of them seen once, and the ten largest clones take 0.5% to 0.65%. The sample was CD4+ or CD8+ T cells sorted from blood, taken in a trial of the OX40 agonist ivuxolimab. The receptors derive from an adult with an advanced solid tumor such as melanoma, head and neck, liver or kidney cancer.

This clone has only one observation. The J gene is TRBJ2-6, the V gene TRBV14; D not resolved. The germline gives CDR1 SGHDN, CDR2 FVKESK. This CDR3 spans 16 amino acids. V shed 4 bases and J shed 4 bases, with 14 bases lying between them. Written as DNA, the CDR3 is TGTGCCAGCAGCCTGAAGGTGAGGTCGGGGGCCAACGTCCTGACTTTC. Its protein product is CASSLKVRSGANVLTF.

V is TRBV6-6 and J is TRBJ1-5; D unclear. The CDR3 has 11 residues. CDR1 is MNHNY and CDR2 is SVGAGI in the germline V gene (reference sequence). Trimming took 4 bases from V and 6 from J, leaving 4 bases between them. The CDR3: CASSSSQPQHF. CDR3 DNA sequence: TGTGCCAGCAGTTCTAGTCAGCCCCAGCATTTT.

The chain links TRBV25-1 to TRBJ1-4, with no clear D. The germline V gene encodes CDR1 MGHDK and CDR2 SYGVNS. With 0 bases removed from V and 0 bases from J, the gap between germline ends came to 8 bases. The CDR3 contains 16 residues. CDR3 protein: CASSEYLSATNEKLFF. The CDR3 bases are TGTGCCAGCAGTGAATATTTGTCTGCAACTAATGAAAAACTGTTTTTT. Full variable domain (outside the CDR3, taken from reference TRBV25-1 and TRBJ1-4): EADIYQTPRYLVIGTGKKITLECSQTMGHDKMYWYQQDPGMELHLIHYSYGVNSTEKGDLSSESTVSRIRTEHFPLTLESARPSHTSQYLCASSEYLSATNEKLFFGSGTQLSVL.

V is TRBV9 and J is TRBJ2-3; tentative D call: TRBD2 (5 bases). Germline assignment: CDR1 SGDLS and CDR2 YYNGEE. The V end was cut by 1 base, the J end by 6 bases, with 12 bases between. This CDR3 spans 14 amino acids. The CDR3 is CASSVRGERDTQYF. DNA of the CDR3: TGTGCCAGCAGCGTACGGGGTGAGAGGGATACGCAGTATTTT.

The J gene is TRBJ2-2, the V gene TRBV5-1; D call uncertain. Germline CDR1 reads SGHRS; CDR2 reads YFSETQ. This CDR3 has 12 amino acids. V lost 3 bases, J lost 6 bases, and 6 bases lay in between. CDR3 sequence: CASSSYPGELFF. The CDR3 nucleotides read TGCGCCAGCAGCTCTTACCCCGGGGAGCTGTTTTTT.